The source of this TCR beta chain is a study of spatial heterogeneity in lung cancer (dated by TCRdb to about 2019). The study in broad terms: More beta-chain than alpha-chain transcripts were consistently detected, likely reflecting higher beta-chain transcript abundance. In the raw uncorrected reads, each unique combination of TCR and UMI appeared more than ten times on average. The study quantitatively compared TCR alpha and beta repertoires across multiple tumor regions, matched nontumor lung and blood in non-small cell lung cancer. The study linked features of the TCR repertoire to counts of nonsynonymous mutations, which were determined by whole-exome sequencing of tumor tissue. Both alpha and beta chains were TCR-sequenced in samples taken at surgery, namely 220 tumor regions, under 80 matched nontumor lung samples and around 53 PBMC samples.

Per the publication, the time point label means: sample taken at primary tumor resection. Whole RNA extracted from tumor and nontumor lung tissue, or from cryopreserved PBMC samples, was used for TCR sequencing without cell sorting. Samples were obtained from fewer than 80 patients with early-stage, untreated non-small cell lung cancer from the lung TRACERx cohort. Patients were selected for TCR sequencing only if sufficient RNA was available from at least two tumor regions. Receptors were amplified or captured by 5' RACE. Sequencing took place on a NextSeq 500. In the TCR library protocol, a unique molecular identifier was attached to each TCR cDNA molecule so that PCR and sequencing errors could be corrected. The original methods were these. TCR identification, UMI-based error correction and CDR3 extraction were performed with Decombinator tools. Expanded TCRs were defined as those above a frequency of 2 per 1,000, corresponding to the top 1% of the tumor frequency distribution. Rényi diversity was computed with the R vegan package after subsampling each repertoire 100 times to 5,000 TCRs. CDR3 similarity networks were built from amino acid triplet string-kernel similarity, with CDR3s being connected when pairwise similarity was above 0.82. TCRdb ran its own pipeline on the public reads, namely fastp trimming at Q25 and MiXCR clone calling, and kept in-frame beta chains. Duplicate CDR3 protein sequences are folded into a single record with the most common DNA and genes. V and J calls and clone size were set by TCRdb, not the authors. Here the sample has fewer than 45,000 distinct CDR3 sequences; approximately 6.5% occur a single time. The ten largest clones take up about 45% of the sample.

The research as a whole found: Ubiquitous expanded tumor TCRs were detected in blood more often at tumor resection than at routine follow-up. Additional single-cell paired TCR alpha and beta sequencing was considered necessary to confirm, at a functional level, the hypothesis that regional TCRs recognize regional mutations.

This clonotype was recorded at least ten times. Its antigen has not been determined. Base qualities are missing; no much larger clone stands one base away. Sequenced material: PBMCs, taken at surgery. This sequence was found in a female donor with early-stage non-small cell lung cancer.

The DNA sequence follows: TGTGCCAGCACCTACAGCAGATATAGCAATCAGCCCCAGCATTTT. The translation is CASTYSRYSNQPQHF. The chain uses TRBV6-2 or TRBV6-3 and TRBJ1-5; the D gene is not confidently resolved. The CDR3 measures 15 amino acids from cysteine to phenylalanine. CDR3 DNA is the only sequence kept; it has 45 bases, read in frame from the first base. V was cut back by 7 bases and J by 0 bases, leaving a gap of 13 bases between them. The CDR1 and CDR2 encoded by the germline V gene are MNHEY and SVGEGT.